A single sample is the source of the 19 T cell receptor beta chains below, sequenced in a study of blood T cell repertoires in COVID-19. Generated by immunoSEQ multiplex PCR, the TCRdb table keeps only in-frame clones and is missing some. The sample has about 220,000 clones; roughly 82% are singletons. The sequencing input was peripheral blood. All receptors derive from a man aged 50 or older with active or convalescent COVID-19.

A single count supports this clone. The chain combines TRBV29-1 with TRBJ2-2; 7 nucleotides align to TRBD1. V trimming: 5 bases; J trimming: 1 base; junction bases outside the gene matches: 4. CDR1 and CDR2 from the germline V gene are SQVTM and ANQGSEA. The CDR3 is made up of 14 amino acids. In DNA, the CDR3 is TGCAGCGTTAAAGGGGGCCTGAACACCGGGGAGCTGTTTTTT. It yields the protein CSVKGGLNTGELFF.

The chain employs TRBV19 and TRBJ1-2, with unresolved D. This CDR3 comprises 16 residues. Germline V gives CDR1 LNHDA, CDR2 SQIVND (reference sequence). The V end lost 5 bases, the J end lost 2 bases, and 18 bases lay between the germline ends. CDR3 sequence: CASSPRGVYPNYGYTF. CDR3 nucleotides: TGTGCCAGTAGTCCCCGGGGAGTATACCCGAACTATGGCTACACCTTC.

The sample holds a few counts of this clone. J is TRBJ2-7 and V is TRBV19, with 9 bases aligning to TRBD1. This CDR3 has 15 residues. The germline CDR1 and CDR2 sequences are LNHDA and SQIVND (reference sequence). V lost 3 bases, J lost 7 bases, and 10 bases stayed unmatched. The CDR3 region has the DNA TGTGCCAGTAGTATCGATGGGACAGGGACGGGGGAGCAGTACGTC. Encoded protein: CASSIDGTGTGEQYV.

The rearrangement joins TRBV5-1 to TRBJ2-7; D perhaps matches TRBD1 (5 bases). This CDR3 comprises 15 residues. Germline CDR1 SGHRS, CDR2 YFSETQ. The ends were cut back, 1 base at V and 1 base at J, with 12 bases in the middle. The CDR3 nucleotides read TGCGCCAGCAGCTTGAAGCTGACAGCTTCCTACGAGCAGTACTTC. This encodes CASSLKLTASYEQYF.

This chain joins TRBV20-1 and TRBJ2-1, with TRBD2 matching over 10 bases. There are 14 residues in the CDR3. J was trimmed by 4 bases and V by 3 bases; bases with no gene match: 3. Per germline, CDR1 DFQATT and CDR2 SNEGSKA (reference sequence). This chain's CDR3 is CSASLAGVYNEQFF. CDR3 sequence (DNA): TGCAGTGCTAGTCTAGCGGGGGTGTACAATGAGCAGTTCTTC.

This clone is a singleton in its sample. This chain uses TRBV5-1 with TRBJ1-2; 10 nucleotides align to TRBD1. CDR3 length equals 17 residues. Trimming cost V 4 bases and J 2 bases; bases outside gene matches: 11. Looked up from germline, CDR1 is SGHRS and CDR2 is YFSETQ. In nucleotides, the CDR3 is TGCGCCAGCAGCCCCGGCCCGACAGGGGGCGTAAACTATGGCTACACCTTC. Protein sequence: CASSPGPTGGVNYGYTF.

Here the CDR3 reads CASSILAGGINEQFF. DNA for the CDR3: TGTGCCAGTAGTATCCTAGCGGGAGGGATAAATGAGCAGTTCTTC. The V gene is TRBV19, the J gene TRBJ2-1, with TRBD2 matching 12 bases. The V gene end was trimmed by 3 bases and the J gene end by 7 bases; junction bases not matched to a gene: 4. In germline, CDR1 is LNHDA, CDR2 SQIVND (reference sequence). The CDR3 consists of 15 residues.

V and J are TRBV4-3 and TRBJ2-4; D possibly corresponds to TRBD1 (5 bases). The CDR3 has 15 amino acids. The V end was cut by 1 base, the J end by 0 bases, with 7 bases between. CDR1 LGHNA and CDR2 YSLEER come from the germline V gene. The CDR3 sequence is CASSQGRVAKNIQYF. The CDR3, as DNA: TGCGCCAGCAGCCAAGGCAGGGTAGCCAAAAACATTCAGTACTTC.

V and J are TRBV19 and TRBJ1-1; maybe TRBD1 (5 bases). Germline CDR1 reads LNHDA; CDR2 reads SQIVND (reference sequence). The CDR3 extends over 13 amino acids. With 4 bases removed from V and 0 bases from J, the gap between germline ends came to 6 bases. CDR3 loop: CASSKTVNTEAFF. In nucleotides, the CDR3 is TGTGCCAGTAGTAAGACAGTGAACACTGAAGCTTTCTTT.

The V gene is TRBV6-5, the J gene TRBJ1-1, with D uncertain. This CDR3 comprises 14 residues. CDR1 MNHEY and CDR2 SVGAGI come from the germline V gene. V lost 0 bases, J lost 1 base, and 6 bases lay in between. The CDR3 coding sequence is TGTGCCAGCAGTTACTCGTACAGGAACACTGAAGCTTTCTTT. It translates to CASSYSYRNTEAFF.

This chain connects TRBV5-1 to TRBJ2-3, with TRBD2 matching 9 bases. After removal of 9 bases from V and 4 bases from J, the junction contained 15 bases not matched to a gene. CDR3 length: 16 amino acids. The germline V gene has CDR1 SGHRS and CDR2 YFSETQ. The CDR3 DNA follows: TGCGCCACCCAAACCGGGGCTAGCGGGGCCGCAGATACGCAGTATTTT. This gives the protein CATQTGASGAADTQYF.

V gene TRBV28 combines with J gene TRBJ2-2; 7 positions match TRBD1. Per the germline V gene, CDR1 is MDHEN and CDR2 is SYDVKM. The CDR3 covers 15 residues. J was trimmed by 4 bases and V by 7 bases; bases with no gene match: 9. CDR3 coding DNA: TGTGCCAGCATTATGGACAGGACTGGCACCGGGGAGCTGTTTTTT. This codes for CASIMDRTGTGELFF. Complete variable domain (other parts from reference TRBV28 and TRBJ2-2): DVKVTQSSRYLVKRTGEKVFLECVQDMDHENMFWYRQDPGLGLRLIYFSYDVKMKEKGDIPEGYSVSREKKERFSLILESASTNQTSMYLCASIMDRTGTGELFFGEGSRLTVL.

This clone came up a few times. CDR3 loop: CASSLQGEAGELFF. The CDR3 bases are TGCGCCAGCAGCTTACAGGGGGAAGCCGGGGAGCTGTTTTTT. This chain uses TRBV5-1 with TRBJ2-2, with 8 bases fitting TRBD1. CDR1 and CDR2 from the germline V gene are SGHRS and YFSETQ. V trimming: 2 bases; J trimming: 6 bases; junction bases outside the gene matches: 3. There are 14 residues in the CDR3.

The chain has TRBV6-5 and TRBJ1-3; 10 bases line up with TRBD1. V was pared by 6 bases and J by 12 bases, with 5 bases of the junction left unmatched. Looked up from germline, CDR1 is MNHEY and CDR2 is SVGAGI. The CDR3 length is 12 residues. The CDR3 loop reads CASSSTGGIIYF. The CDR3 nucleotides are TGTGCCAGCAGCTCGACAGGGGGCATCATATATTTT.

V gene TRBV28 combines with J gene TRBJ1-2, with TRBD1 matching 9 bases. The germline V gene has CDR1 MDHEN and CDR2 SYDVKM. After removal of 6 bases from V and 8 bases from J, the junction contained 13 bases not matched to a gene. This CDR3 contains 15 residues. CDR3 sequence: CASSQEDRGGGGYTF. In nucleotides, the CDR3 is TGTGCCAGCAGCCAAGAGGACAGGGGAGGGGGCGGCTACACCTTC.

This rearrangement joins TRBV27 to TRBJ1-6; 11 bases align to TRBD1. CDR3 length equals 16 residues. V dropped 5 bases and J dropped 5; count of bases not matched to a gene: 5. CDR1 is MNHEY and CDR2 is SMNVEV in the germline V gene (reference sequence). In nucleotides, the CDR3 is TGTGCCAGCAGTAGGGGGACAGGGGGAAATAATTCACCCCTCCACTTT. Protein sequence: CASSRGTGGNNSPLHF.

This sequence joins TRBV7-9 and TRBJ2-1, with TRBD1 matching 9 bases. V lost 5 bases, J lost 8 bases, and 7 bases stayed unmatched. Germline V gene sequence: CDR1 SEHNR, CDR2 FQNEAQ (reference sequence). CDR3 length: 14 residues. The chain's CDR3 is CASSIQGAFDEQFF. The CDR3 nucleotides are TGTGCCAGCAGCATACAGGGGGCGTTTGATGAGCAGTTCTTC. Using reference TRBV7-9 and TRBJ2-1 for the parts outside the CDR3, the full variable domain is DTGVSQNPRHKITKRGQNVTFRCDPISEHNRLYWYRQTLGQGPEFLTYFQNEAQLEKSRLLSDRFSAERPKGSFSTLEIQRTEQGDSAMYLCASSIQGAFDEQFFGPGTRLTVL.

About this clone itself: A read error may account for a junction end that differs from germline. The CDR3 DNA follows: TGTGCCAGCAGTGAAGGGAGCGGGAGACCGGATTTT. This codes for CASSEGSGRPDF. The V gene is TRBV6-1, the J gene TRBJ2-3, with 8 nucleotides matching TRBD2. This CDR3 has 12 amino acids. Germline assignment: CDR1 MNHNS and CDR2 SASEGT.

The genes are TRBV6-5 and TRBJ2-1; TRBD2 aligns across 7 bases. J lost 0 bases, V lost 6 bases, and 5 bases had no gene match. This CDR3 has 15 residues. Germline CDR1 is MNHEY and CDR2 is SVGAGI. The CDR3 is CASRLGGGSYNEQFF. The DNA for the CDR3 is TGTGCCAGCAGATTAGGCGGGGGCTCCTACAATGAGCAGTTCTTC.